This T cell receptor (beta chain) derives from a study of OX40 agonist ivuxolimab in advanced cancers. On the study more broadly: Each patient was given ivuxolimab into a vein every 2 weeks, at 0.01 to 10 mg/kg.

Points on this clone: Its antigen remains unidentified.

Study outcomes and limitations: Circulating CD4+ and CD8+ T cells showed clonal expansion by week 6 at 0.1 to 3.0 mg/kg. Certain nonresponders likewise exhibited a low normalized T-cell clonal expansion.

TCRdb keeps only in-frame clones here, not all; method: immunoSEQ multiplex PCR. Here the sample spans under 20,000 clones, 70% to 90% being singletons. Germline lookup yields CDR1 MNHEY and CDR2 SMNVEV (reference sequence). V gave up 4 bases and J gave up 11 bases, with 17 bases separating them. This CDR3 has 13 residues. This clonotype originated in an adult with an advanced solid tumor such as melanoma, head and neck, liver or kidney cancer. This chain uses TRBV27 with TRBJ1-1; D unresolved. The source was CD4+ or CD8+ T cells sorted from blood, collected in a trial of the OX40 agonist ivuxolimab. CDR3: CASSSGPSLKAFF. CDR3 nucleotides: TGTGCCAGCAGTTCGGGCCCCTCTCTGAAGGCTTTCTTT.